This entry lists 16 T cell receptor beta chains sequenced from one sample in a study of breast tumors, draining lymph nodes, adjacent tissues. Axillary draining lymph nodes of breast cancer patients supplied the node samples. TCRdb fed the multiplex PCR reads into MiXCR, producing one record per CDR3 protein. This table holds about 200,000 distinct CDR3 sequences, approximately 31% found once. Sequenced input: axillary lymph node tissue. The receptors shown here come from a female donor with breast cancer. Some clones in this sample may be carry-over from other donors' samples.

The chain has TRBV2 and TRBJ2-1; D gene ambiguous. Trimming pared 2 bases from V and 3 bases from J, leaving 8 bases between. Looked up from germline, CDR1 is SNHLY and CDR2 is FYNNEI. This CDR3 contains 14 residues. CDR3 nucleotide sequence: TGTGCCAGCAGTGAAATAGCCAACTACAATGAGCAGTTCTTC. Translated: CASSEIANYNEQFF.

The chain links TRBV6-6 to TRBJ1-2; weak D call: TRBD1 (6 bases). The V gene lost 6 bases and the J gene lost 8 bases, with 16 bases spanning the gap. Germline CDR1 reads MNHNY; CDR2 reads SVGAGI (reference sequence). The length of the CDR3 is 13 residues. CDR3 region: CASSLPGAQGYTF. Written as DNA, the CDR3 is TGTGCCAGCAGCTTACCAGGGGCGCAAGGCTACACCTTC.

The table lists this clonotype with many counts. The rearrangement joins TRBV5-6 to TRBJ2-7; 8 nucleotides agree with TRBD1. V shed 0 bases, J shed 3 bases, and the junction held 8 bases outside the gene matches. CDR1 and CDR2 (germline): SGHDT, YYEEEE. This CDR3 is 16 amino acids long. The CDR3 DNA sequence: TGTGCCAGCAGCTTGGTCGGGACAGGTTCGAGCTACGAGCAGTACTTC. This sequence encodes CASSLVGTGSSYEQYF.

The chain carries TRBV20-1 and TRBJ2-1; the D gene is possibly TRBD2 (8 bases). This CDR3 has 12 amino acids. Germline CDR1 is DFQATT and CDR2 is SNEGSKA (reference sequence). Trimming shortened V by 5 bases and J by 15 bases, and 20 bases separated the two germline ends. For the CDR3, the DNA is TGCAGTGCTGCACAGGGGTCGGCGGGAGGGTTCTTC. Translation: CSAAQGSAGGFF.

In its sample, this clonotype was seen many times. The J gene is TRBJ2-3, the V gene TRBV19, with 9 nucleotides matching TRBD2. The V gene end was trimmed by 4 bases and the J gene end by 1 base; junction bases not matched to a gene: 9. Looked up from germline, CDR1 is LNHDA and CDR2 is SQIVND (reference sequence). CDR3 length equals 17 residues. CDR3 nucleotide sequence: TGTGCCAGTAGTAGAACCGGGACTAGCTCCCGCACAGATACGCAGTATTTT. Translation gives CASSRTGTSSRTDTQYF. Complete variable domain (other parts from reference TRBV19 and TRBJ2-3): DGGITQSPKYLFRKEGQNVTLSCEQNLNHDAMYWYRQDPGQGLRLIYYSQIVNDFQKGDIAEGYSVSREKKESFPLTVTSAQKNPTAFYLCASSRTGTSSRTDTQYFGPGTRLTVL.

V and J are TRBV24-1 and TRBJ2-3; D uncertain. Germline loops: CDR1 KGHDR, CDR2 SFDVKD. The germline V and J ends were trimmed by 11 bases and 2 bases, with 13 bases remaining between them. This CDR3 has 13 residues. The CDR3 loop is CARARSHTDTQYF. CDR3 DNA: TGTGCCAGGGCCCGTTCCCACACAGATACGCAGTATTTT.

This clonotype was counted ten times or more. The V gene is TRBV6-2 or TRBV6-3, the J gene TRBJ1-5; D gene ambiguous. With 6 bases removed from V and 4 bases from J, the gap between germline ends came to 7 bases. The CDR3 length is 12 residues. CDR1 and CDR2 from the germline V gene are MNHEY and SVGEGT. Here the CDR3 reads CASSLFNQPQHF. CDR3 in DNA: TGTGCCAGCAGCCTCTTTAATCAGCCCCAGCATTTT.

This clonotype showed up many times. This chain joins TRBV7-9 and TRBJ2-3; D is possibly TRBD1 (6 bases). Germline loops: CDR1 SEHNR, CDR2 FQNEAQ (reference sequence). The V gene lost 2 bases and the J gene lost 4 bases, with 10 bases spanning the gap. This CDR3 has 14 amino acids. The DNA of the CDR3 is TGTGCCAGCAGCTTATACAGGGACCCAGATACGCAGTATTTT. It codes for CASSLYRDPDTQYF.

Comments on this clonotype: It may be a read error: a sequence one base away is much more abundant. The chain combines TRBV6-1 with TRBJ2-3; a weak D match, TRBD1 (5 bases). The CDR3 sequence is 12 residues long. Germline V lookup: CDR1 MNHNS, CDR2 SASEGT. CDR3 protein: CASSLHTGTQYF. The DNA of the CDR3 is TGTGCCAGCAGTCTTCACACAGGTACGCAGTATTTT.

This chain links TRBV25-1 with TRBJ1-5; D is uncertain. With 4 bases removed from V and 1 base from J, the gap between germline ends came to 11 bases. Germline CDR1 is MGHDK and CDR2 is SYGVNS. This CDR3 spans 15 amino acids. The CDR3 loop is CASSALGPSNQPQHF. DNA of the CDR3: TGTGCCAGCAGTGCTCTCGGACCGAGCAATCAGCCCCAGCATTTT.

This clonotype was recorded many times. The CDR3 is CASSLNRGPSYEQYF. The CDR3 DNA reads as TGTGCCAGCAGCCTTAATCGGGGCCCCTCCTACGAGCAGTACTTC. The rearrangement uses TRBV7-8 and TRBJ2-7; D possibly uses TRBD1 or TRBD2 (5 bases each). This CDR3 spans 15 amino acids. Germline V gene data show CDR1 as SGHVS and CDR2 as FQNEAQ. Trimming pared 5 bases from V and 0 bases from J, leaving 14 bases between.

There are many counts of this clonotype. The genes are TRBV5-1 and TRBJ1-2; D is unresolved. V lost 0 bases, J lost 10 bases, and 10 bases lay in between. This CDR3 is built from 12 residues. CDR1 and CDR2 (germline): SGHRS, YFSETQ. The DNA of the CDR3 is TGCGCCAGCAGCTTGGGGCAGGCGGACTACACCTTC. It encodes CASSLGQADYTF.

This clonotype was found many times. The gene calls are TRBV2 and TRBJ2-7; possible D gene TRBD1, 6 bases. Trimming stripped 7 bases from V and 4 bases from J, with 17 bases between. CDR3 size: 14 residues. The germline gives CDR1 SNHLY, CDR2 FYNNEI. CDR3 sequence: CASNTGSATYEQYF. The CDR3 coding sequence is TGTGCCAGCAATACAGGGTCGGCAACTTACGAGCAGTACTTC.

This clonotype was observed at least ten times. The rearrangement links TRBV27 to TRBJ1-3; D may be TRBD1 (5 bases). CDR3 length: 16 residues. Germline lookup yields CDR1 MNHEY and CDR2 SMNVEV (reference sequence). Trimming removed 5 bases at V and 0 bases at J, with 14 bases between. CDR3 region: CASSNYRRVSGNTIYF. Here the CDR3 DNA reads TGTGCCAGCAGTAACTACAGGAGGGTCTCTGGAAACACCATATATTTT.

This clonotype was observed many times. This chain uses TRBV12-3 or TRBV12-4 with TRBJ2-1; D unresolved. The CDR3 runs to 15 residues. Deletions cut 3 bases from V and 5 bases from J, with 14 bases between. The CDR3 bases are TGTGCCAGCAGTTTGGTCATCTTCCGCGACAATGAGCAGTTCTTC. Protein: CASSLVIFRDNEQFF.

V and J are TRBV20-1 and TRBJ1-2; D ambiguous. Trimming left V 1 base short and J 6 bases short, with 9 bases between. The CDR3 runs to 12 residues. Germline V lookup: CDR1 DFQATT, CDR2 SNEGSKA (reference sequence). The CDR3 sequence: CSARGEFDGYTF. In DNA form, the CDR3 reads TGCAGTGCTAGAGGCGAGTTCGATGGCTACACCTTC.